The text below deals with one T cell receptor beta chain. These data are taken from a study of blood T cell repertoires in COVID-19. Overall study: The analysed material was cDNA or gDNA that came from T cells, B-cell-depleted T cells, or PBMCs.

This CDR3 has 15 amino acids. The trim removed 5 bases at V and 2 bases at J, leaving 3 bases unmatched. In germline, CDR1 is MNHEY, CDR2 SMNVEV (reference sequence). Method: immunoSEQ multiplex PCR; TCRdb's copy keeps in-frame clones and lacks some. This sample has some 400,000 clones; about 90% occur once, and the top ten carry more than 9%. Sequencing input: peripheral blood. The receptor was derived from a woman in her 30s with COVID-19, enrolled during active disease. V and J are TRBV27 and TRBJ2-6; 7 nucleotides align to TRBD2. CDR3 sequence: CASSISGTGANVLTF. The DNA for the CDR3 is TGTGCCAGCAGTATAAGCGGGACTGGGGCCAACGTCCTGACTTTC.